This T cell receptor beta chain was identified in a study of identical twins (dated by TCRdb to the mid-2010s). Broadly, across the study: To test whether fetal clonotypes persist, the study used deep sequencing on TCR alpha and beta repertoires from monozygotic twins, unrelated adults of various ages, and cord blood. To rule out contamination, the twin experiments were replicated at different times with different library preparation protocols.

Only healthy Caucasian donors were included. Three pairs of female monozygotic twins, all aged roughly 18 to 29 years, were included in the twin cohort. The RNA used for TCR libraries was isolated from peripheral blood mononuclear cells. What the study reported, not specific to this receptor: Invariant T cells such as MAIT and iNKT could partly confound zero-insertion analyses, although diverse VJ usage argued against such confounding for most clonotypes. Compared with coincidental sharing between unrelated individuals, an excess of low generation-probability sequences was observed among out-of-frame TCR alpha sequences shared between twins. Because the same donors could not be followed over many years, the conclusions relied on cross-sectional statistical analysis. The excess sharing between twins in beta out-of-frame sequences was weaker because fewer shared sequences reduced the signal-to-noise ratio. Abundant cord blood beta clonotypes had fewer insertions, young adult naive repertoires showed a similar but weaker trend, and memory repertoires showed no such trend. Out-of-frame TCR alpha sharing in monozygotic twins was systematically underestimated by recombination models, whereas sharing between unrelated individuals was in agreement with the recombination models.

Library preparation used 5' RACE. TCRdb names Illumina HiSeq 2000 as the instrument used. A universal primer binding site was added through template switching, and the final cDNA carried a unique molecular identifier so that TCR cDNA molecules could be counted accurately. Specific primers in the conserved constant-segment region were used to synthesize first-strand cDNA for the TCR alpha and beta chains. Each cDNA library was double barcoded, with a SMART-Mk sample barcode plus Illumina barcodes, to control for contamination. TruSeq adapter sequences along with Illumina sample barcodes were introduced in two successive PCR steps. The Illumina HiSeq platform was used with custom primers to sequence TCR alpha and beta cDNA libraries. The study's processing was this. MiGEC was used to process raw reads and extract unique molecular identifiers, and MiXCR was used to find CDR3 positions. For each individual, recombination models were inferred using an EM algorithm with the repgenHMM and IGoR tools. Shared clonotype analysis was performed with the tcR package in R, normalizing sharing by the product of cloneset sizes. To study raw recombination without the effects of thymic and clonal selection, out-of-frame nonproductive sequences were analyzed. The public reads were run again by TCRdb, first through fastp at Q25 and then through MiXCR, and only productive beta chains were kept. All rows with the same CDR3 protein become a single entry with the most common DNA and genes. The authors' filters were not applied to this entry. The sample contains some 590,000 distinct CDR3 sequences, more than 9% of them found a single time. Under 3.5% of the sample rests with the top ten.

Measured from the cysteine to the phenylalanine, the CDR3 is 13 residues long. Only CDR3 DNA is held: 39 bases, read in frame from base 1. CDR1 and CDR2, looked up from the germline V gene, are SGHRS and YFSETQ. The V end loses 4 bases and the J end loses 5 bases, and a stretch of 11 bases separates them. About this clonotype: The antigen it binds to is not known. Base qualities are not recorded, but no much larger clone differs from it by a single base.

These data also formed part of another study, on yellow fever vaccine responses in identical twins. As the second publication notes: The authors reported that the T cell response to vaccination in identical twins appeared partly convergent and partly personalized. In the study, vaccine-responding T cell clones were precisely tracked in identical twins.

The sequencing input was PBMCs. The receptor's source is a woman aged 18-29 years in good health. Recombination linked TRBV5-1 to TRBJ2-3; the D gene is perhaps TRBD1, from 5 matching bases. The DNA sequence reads TGCGCCAGCAGCGCTGACAGAAAAGATACGCAGTATTTT. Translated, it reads CASSADRKDTQYF.